Listed below are T cell receptor beta chains from one sample, sequenced in a study of blood T cell repertoires in COVID-19. Method: immunoSEQ multiplex PCR; TCRdb's copy keeps in-frame clones and lacks some. The sample records around 150,000 clones, about 85% being singletons. The specimen sequenced was peripheral blood. These receptors originate from a woman in her fifties or sixties with active or convalescent COVID-19. The CDR3 runs from the conserved cysteine through the conserved F or W. Each record gives: D gene, J gene, V gene, clone size, CDR3 DNA, CDR3 protein. The D gene is left open where the match is weak. Clone size, where shown, is once, few, many, or a class for clones that have expanded.

>TRBD1|TRBJ2-4|TRBV19|NA
TGTGCCAGTAGTATTGCCGCGAGAACAGGGGGCCCGATTGCCAAAAACATTCAGTACTTC
CASSIAARTGGPIAKNIQYF
>TRBD2|TRBJ2-3|TRBV19|NA
TGTGCCAGTAGTGTACTACTAGCGGGACCCCAAGATACGCAGTATTTT
CASSVLLAGPQDTQYF
>NA|TRBJ1-2|TRBV5-1|NA
TGCGCCAGTAGCTTGGTAGAAAACCGATATGGCTACACCTTC
CASSLVENRYGYTF
>TRBD1|TRBJ2-1|TRBV5-3|NA
TGTGCCAGAAGCTTAATTCCGACAGGGGGGGAGAATGAGCAGTTCTTC
CARSLIPTGGENEQFF
>NA|TRBJ2-2|TRBV19|NA
TGTGCCAGTAGTTGGGCAGCGAACACCGGGGAGCTGTTTTTT
CASSWAANTGELFF
>NA|TRBJ2-1|TRBV29-1|NA
TGCAGCGCCCGCGCCATTGTGGGAGGTGGCTACAATGAGCAGTTCTTC
CSARAIVGGGYNEQFF
>NA|TRBJ2-3|TRBV29-1|NA
TGCAGCGTCCTACAGGACCTTACAGATACGCAGTATTTT
CSVLQDLTDTQYF
>TRBD2|TRBJ2-1|TRBV5-1|NA
TGCGCCAGGACACTAGCGGGCGATGAGCAGTTCTTC
CARTLAGDEQFF
>NA|TRBJ1-1|TRBV2|NA
TGTGCCAGCAGTGGAGGGAGTGGCACTGAAGCTTTCTTT
CASSGGSGTEAFF
>TRBD1|TRBJ1-2|TRBV18|NA
TGTGCCAGCTCCAGGGACAGGGGGCGCGATGGCTACACCTTC
CASSRDRGRDGYTF
>TRBD2|TRBJ2-1|TRBV3-1/TRBV3-2|NA
TGTGCCAGCAGCCAACCTCTCCTCACTAGCGGGGGTAATGAGCAGTTCTTC
CASSQPLLTSGGNEQFF
>NA|TRBJ2-1|TRBV7-8|NA
TGTGCCAGCAGCCCCGCTATGAGTGAGCAGTTCTTC
CASSPAMSEQFF
>NA|TRBJ1-2|TRBV29-1|NA
TGCAGCGTTGCGGAGGGCTACACCTTC
CSVAEGYTF
>NA|TRBJ1-3|TRBV2|few
TGTGCCAGCAGCCCCGGGACACACGGAAACACCATATATTTT
CASSPGTHGNTIYF
>TRBD1|TRBJ1-5|TRBV7-8|NA
TGTGCCAGCAGCCACCGGACAGGGGGAGGCAATCAGCCCCAGCATTTT
CASSHRTGGGNQPQHF
>NA|TRBJ1-1|TRBV5-1|NA
TGCGCCAGCAGCTTTTCGGGGGTCGAAGCTTTCTTT
CASSFSGVEAFF
>TRBD1|TRBJ1-1|TRBV6-4|once
TGTGCCAGCAGGGCCGAGGGGGCAAAGACTGAAGCTTTCTTT
CASRAEGAKTEAFF
>TRBD2|TRBJ2-3|TRBV7-8|NA
TGTGCCAGCAGCTTAGCGCAAGCGGGGGACACAGATACGCAGTATTTT
CASSLAQAGDTDTQYF
>NA|TRBJ1-5|TRBV19|once
TGTGCCAGTAAACGGGGGGTGGGCAATCAGCCCCAGCATTTT
CASKRGVGNQPQHF
>TRBD1|TRBJ2-5|TRBV19|NA
TGTGCCAGTAGGCACCGAAAGGGGGCCCAAGAGACCCAGTACTTC
CASRHRKGAQETQYF
>NA|TRBJ1-1|TRBV7-6|NA
TGTGCCAGCAGCTTAAGGGCGGGGCCGGACACTGAAGCTTTCTTT
CASSLRAGPDTEAFF
>NA|TRBJ2-6|TRBV29-1|NA
TGCAGCGTTGACCCCGAGGGCGCGCGTGGGGCCAACGTCCTGACTTTC
CSVDPEGARGANVLTF
>TRBD1|TRBJ2-5|TRBV19|NA
TGTGCCAGTAGTTCCTTCTGGACAGGGGGCGAAGGGACCCAGTACTTC
CASSSFWTGGEGTQYF
>TRBD2|TRBJ2-7|TRBV9|NA
TGTGCCAGCAGCGCAAAACTAGCGCAGCTCCACGAGCAGTACTTC
CASSAKLAQLHEQYF
>NA|TRBJ1-2|TRBV5-5|NA
TGTGCCAGCAGCTTGGAAGGCAGGATCTATGGCTACACCTTC
CASSLEGRIYGYTF
>TRBD2|TRBJ2-1|TRBV3-1/TRBV3-2|NA
TGTGCCAGCAGCCAAGTTCCTTTTGGAAGGACTAGCGGCAATGAGCAGTTCTTC
CASSQVPFGRTSGNEQFF
>TRBD1|TRBJ1-1|TRBV12-3/TRBV12-4|NA
TGTGCCAGCCAACTTGGGGACAGGGCCGAAGCTTTCTTT
CASQLGDRAEAFF
>NA|TRBJ2-7|TRBV7-9|NA
TGTGCCAGCAGCTTCCCGGCTACAGGTTTCTTCCACGAGCAGTACTTC
CASSFPATGFFHEQYF
>NA|TRBJ2-3|TRBV2|NA
TGTGCCAGCAGAGGCACAGGGAGGGGCCGGGATACGCAGTATTTT
CASRGTGRGRDTQYF
>TRBD1|TRBJ2-5|TRBV4-3|NA
TGCGCCAGCAGCCAAGACGCGACAGGGGGCGGACAAGAGACCCAGTACTTC
CASSQDATGGGQETQYF
>TRBD2|TRBJ2-3|TRBV10-3|NA
TGTGCCATCAGTGAGGCTAGCGGGATTAGCACAGATACGCAGTATTTT
CAISEASGISTDTQYF
>TRBD2|TRBJ2-3|TRBV6-1|NA
TGTGCCAGCAGTGGTTTAGCGGGGGGGTATAGTTTAACAGATACGCAGTATTTT
CASSGLAGGYSLTDTQYF
>TRBD1|TRBJ2-1|TRBV7-2|NA
TGTGCCAGCAGCCCCCCGGACAGGGCCAATGAGCAGTTCTTC
CASSPPDRANEQFF
>TRBD1|TRBJ1-1|TRBV7-2|once
TGTGCCAGCAGCATTTCTGGGACAGCGAACACTGAAGCTTTCTTT
CASSISGTANTEAFF
>NA|TRBJ1-5|TRBV27|once
TGTGCCAGCAGTTTATCCAGGGGCGGTCAGCCCCAGCATTTT
CASSLSRGGQPQHF
>NA|TRBJ1-3|TRBV7-9|NA
TGTGCCAGCAGCTTAGGTCCAGGGGATGGAAACACCATATATTTT
CASSLGPGDGNTIYF
>TRBD1|TRBJ1-3|TRBV19|few
TGTGCCAGTAGTACCGGGGACAGCTCTGGAAACACCATATATTTT
CASSTGDSSGNTIYF
>TRBD2|TRBJ2-2|TRBV30|NA
TGTGCCTGGAGACCGGGGGGGCTCACCGGGGAGCTGTTTTTT
CAWRPGGLTGELFF
>NA|TRBJ2-7|TRBV7-9|NA
TGTGCCAGCAGCTTATCAGCCTACGAGCAGTACTTC
CASSLSAYEQYF
>TRBD2|TRBJ2-5|TRBV6-2/TRBV6-3|once
TGTGCCAGCAGTTACTCGGGACTAGCGACGGAGACCCAGTACTTC
CASSYSGLATETQYF
>NA|TRBJ2-7|TRBV2|NA
TGTGCCAGGAGAACAGGGAGAGCCTCCTACGAGCAGTACTTC
CARRTGRASYEQYF
>TRBD2|TRBJ2-1|TRBV4-2|NA
TGTGCCAGCAGCCAAGATATAAGCGGGGGGGCCCGTGTTGAGCAGTTCTTC
CASSQDISGGARVEQFF
>TRBD1|TRBJ2-7|TRBV30|NA
TGTGCCTGGAGTGGCTCGGGACAGGGGATTTCATACGAGCAGTACTTC
CAWSGSGQGISYEQYF
>NA|TRBJ1-5|TRBV6-6|NA
TGTGCCAGCAGCCGGCTAGGAGAGCCCCAGCATTTT
CASSRLGEPQHF
>NA|TRBJ2-7|TRBV11-1|NA
TGTGCCAGCAGCTTACTACTTTCTAACGAGCAGTACTTC
CASSLLLSNEQYF
>TRBD2|TRBJ2-3|TRBV9|NA
TGTGCCAGTACACCGGGACTAGCGGGGGGCACAGATACGCAGTATTTT
CASTPGLAGGTDTQYF
>NA|TRBJ2-2|TRBV7-2|NA
TGTGCCAGCAGCTCGACAGGACAGAACACCGGGGAGCTGTTTTTT
CASSSTGQNTGELFF
>NA|TRBJ1-1|TRBV5-1|NA
TGCGCCAGCAGCGCGGAGAACACTGAAGCTTTCTTT
CASSAENTEAFF
>TRBD1|TRBJ1-4|TRBV23-1|once
TGCGCCAGCAGTCAATCAGTGGGCACAGGGGAGCCTGAGCGTGAAAAACTGTTTTTT
CASSQSVGTGEPEREKLFF
>NA|TRBJ2-5|TRBV7-9|once
TGTGCCAGCGATAGGGCGGGAGAGACCCAGTACTTC
CASDRAGETQYF